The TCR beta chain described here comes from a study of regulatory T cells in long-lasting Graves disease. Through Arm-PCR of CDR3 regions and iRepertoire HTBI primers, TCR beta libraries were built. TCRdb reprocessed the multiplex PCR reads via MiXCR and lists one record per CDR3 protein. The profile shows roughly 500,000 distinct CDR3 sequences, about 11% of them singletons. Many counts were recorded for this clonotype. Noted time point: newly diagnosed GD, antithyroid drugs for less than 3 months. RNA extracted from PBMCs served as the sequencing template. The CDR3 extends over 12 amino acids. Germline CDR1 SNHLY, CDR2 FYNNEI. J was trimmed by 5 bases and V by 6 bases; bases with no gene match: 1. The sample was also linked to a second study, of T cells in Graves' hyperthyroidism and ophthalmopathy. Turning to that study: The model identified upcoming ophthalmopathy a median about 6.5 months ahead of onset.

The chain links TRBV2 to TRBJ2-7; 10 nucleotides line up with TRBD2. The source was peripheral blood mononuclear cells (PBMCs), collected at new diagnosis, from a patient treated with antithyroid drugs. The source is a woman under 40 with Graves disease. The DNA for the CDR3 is TGTGCCAGCAGGCTAGCGGGAGACGAGCAGTACTTC. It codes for CASRLAGDEQYF.